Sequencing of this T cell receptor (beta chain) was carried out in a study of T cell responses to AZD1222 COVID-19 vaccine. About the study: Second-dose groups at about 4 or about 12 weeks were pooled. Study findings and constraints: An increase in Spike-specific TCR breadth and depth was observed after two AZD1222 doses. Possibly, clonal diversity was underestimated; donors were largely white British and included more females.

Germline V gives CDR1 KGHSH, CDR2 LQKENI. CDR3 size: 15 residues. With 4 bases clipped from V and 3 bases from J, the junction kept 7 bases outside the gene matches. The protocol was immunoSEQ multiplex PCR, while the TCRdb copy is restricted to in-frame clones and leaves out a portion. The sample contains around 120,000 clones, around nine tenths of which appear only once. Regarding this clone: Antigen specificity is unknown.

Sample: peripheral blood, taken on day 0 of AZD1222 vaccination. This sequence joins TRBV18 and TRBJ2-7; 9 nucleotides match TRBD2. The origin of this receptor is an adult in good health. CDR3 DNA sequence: TGTGCCAGCTCACAGACTAGCGGATCGGGCTACGAGCAGTACTTC. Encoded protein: CASSQTSGSGYEQYF.